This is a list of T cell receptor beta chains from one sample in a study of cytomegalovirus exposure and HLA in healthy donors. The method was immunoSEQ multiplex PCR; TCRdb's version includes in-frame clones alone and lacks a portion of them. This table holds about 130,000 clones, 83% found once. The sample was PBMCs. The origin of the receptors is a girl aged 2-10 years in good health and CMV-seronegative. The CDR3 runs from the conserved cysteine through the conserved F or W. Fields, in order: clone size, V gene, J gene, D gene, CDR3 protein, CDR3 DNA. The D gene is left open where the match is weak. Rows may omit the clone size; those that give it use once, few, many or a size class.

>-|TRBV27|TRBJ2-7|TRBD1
CASSPTHPGQGSYEQYF
TGTGCCAGCAGTCCCACACATCCCGGACAGGGCTCCTACGAGCAGTACTTC
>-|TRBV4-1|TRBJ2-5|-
CASSQVFQETQYF
TGCGCCAGCAGCCAAGTCTTTCAAGAGACCCAGTACTTC
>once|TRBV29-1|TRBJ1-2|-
CSAGGAGASNYGYTF
TGCAGCGCTGGGGGGGCAGGGGCTAGTAACTATGGCTACACCTTC
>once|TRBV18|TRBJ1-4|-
CASSEEQRTNEKLFF
TGTGCCAGCTCAGAAGAACAGAGAACTAATGAAAAACTGTTTTTT
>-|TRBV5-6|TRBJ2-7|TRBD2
CASSLLAGAPYEQYF
TGTGCCAGCAGCTTGCTCGCGGGAGCTCCCTACGAGCAGTACTTC
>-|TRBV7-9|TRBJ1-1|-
CASSLDQVGAAFF
TGTGCCAGCAGCTTAGATCAGGTGGGGGCCGCTTTCTTT
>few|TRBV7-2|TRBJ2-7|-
CASSLTSGANYEQYF
TGTGCCAGCAGCTTAACCAGCGGTGCCAACTACGAGCAGTACTTC
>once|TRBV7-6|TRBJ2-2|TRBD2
CASSLALPTSATNTGELFF
TGTGCCAGCAGCTTAGCGCTCCCGACTAGCGCCACGAACACCGGGGAGCTGTTTTTT
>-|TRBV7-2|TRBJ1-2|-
CASSSYNTGDGYTF
TGTGCCAGCAGCTCCTACAATACCGGGGATGGCTACACCTTC
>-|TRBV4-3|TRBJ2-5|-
CASSQALGGQETQYF
TGCGCCAGCAGCCAAGCACTAGGGGGCCAAGAGACCCAGTACTTC
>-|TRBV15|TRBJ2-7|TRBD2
CATSTGTSGRYEQYF
TGTGCCACCAGCACGGGGACTAGCGGGAGGTACGAGCAGTACTTC
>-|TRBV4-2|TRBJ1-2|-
CASSLFTVDYGYTF
TGTGCCAGCAGCCTCTTTACAGTGGACTATGGCTACACCTTC
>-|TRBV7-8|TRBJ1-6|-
CASSQPGNSPLHF
TGTGCCAGCAGTCAGCCGGGGAATTCACCCCTCCACTTT
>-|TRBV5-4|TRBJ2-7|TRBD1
CASSYLDRGNEQYF
TGTGCCAGCAGCTATCTGGACAGGGGGAACGAGCAGTACTTC
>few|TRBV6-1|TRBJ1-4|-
CASSEGRRATNEKLFF
TGTGCCAGCAGTGAAGGCAGGCGGGCAACTAATGAAAAACTGTTTTTT
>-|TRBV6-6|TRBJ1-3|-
CASSYQGGGNTIYF
TGTGCCAGCAGTTACCAAGGGGGTGGAAACACCATATATTTT
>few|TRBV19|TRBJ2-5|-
CASRIGETQYF
TGTGCCAGTAGGATCGGGGAGACCCAGTACTTC
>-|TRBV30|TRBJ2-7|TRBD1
CAWKRDRGVSYEQYF
TGTGCCTGGAAGCGGGACAGGGGAGTATCCTACGAGCAGTACTTC
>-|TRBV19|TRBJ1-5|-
CASSITLNQPQHF
TGTGCCAGTAGTATCACACTAAATCAGCCCCAGCATTTT